This TCR beta chain stems from a study of blood T cell repertoires in COVID-19. Across the study: Some COVID-19 samples were acute and others convalescent; all came from the United States, Italy and Spain. Sources were T cells, B-cell-depleted T cells, or PBMCs; the material itself was cDNA or gDNA.

Per the original data handling: Nucleated cell number was recorded as an estimate derived from reference gene primer amplification. The protocol was immunoSEQ multiplex PCR, while the TCRdb copy is restricted to in-frame clones and leaves out a portion. D and trimming were read from the DNA, whereas the V and J calls and clone size are those reported in that table. Altogether around 85,000 clones are present, about 82% being singletons, with the ten largest covering under 8.5%. This clone was picked up many times. This clonotype was sampled from a man between 45 and 60 years old with active COVID-19. Sequencing was done on a sample of peripheral blood.

In DNA, the CDR3 is TGTGCCAGCAGCTTAGATGGGGGGGCTCGGGTCCCTACGGGGCAGTACTTC. This codes for CASSLDGGARVPTGQYF. The rearrangement joins TRBV7-2 to TRBJ2-7; possible D gene TRBD2, 7 bases. The CDR3 consists of 17 residues. The V end lost 1 base, the J end lost 9 bases, and 25 bases lay between the germline ends. Per germline, CDR1 SGHTA and CDR2 FQGNSA.